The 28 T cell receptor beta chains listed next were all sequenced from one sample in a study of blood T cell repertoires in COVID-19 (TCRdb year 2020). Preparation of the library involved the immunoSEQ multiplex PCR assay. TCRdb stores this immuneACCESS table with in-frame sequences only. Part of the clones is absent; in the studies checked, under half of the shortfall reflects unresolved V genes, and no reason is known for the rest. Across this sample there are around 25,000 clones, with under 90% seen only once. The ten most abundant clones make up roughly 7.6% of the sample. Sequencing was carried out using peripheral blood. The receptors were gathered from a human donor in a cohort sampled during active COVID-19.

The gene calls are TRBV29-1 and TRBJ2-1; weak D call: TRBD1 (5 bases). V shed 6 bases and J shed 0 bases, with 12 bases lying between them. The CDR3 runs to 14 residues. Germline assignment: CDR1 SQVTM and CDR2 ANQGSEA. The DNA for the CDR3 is TGCAGCGTCACGCCTCAGGGCTCCTACAATGAGCAGTTCTTC. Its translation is CSVTPQGSYNEQFF.

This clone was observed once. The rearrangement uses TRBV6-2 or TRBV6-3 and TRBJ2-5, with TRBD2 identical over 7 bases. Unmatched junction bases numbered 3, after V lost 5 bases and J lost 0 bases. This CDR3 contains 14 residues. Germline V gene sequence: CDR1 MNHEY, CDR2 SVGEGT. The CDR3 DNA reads TGTGCCAGCAGTCAACGGGAGGACCAAGAGACCCAGTACTTC. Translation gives CASSQREDQETQYF.

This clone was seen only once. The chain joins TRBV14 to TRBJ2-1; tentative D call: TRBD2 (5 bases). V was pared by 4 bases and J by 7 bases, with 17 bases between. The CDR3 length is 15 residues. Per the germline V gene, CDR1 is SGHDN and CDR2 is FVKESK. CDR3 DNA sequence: TGTGCCAGCAGCCCGTTCAAGGGAGAATCGAATGAGCAGTTCTTC. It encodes CASSPFKGESNEQFF.

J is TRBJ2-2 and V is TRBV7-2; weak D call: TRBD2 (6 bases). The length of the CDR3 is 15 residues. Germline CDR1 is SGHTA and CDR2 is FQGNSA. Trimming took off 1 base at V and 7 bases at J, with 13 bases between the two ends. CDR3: CASSLDGFGGGELFF. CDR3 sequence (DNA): TGTGCCAGCAGCTTAGATGGGTTCGGGGGCGGGGAGCTGTTTTTT.

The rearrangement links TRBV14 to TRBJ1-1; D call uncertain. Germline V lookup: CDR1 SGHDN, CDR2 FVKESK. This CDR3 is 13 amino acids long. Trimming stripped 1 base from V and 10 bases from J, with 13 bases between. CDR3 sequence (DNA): TGTGCCAGCAGCCAAGTCCCCCGGGGTGGAGCTTTCTTT. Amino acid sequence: CASSQVPRGGAFF.

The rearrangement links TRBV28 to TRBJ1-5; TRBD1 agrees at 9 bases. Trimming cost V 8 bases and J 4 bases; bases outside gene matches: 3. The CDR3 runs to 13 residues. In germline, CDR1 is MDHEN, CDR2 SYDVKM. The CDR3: CASAGQGNQPQHF. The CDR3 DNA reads TGTGCCAGCGCGGGACAGGGAAATCAGCCCCAGCATTTT. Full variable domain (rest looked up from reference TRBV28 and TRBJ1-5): DVKVTQSSRYLVKRTGEKVFLECVQDMDHENMFWYRQDPGLGLRLIYFSYDVKMKEKGDIPEGYSVSREKKERFSLILESASTNQTSMYLCASAGQGNQPQHFGDGTRLSIL.

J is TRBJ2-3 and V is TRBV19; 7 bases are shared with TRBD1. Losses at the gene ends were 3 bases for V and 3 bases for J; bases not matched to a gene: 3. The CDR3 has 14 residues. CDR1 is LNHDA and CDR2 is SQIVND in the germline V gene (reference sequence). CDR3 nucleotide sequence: TGTGCCAGTAGTATCCCGGGACAGACAGATACGCAGTATTTT. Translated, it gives CASSIPGQTDTQYF.

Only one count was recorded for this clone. The CDR3 region is CASSLTLTGEKLFF. CDR3 sequence (DNA): TGCGCCAGCAGCTTGACACTTACCGGGGAAAAACTGTTTTTT. The V call is TRBV5-1, the J call TRBJ1-4; no firm D call. V lost 1 base, J lost 8 bases, and 12 bases lay in between. Germline CDR1 and CDR2: SGHRS and YFSETQ. The CDR3 loop spans 14 amino acids. The full variable domain, its missing parts supplied by reference TRBV5-1 and TRBJ1-4, is KAGVTQTPRYLIKTRGQQVTLSCSPISGHRSVSWYQQTPGQGLQFLFEYFSETQRNKGNFPGRFSGRQFSNSRSEMNVSTLELGDSALYLCASSLTLTGEKLFFGSGTQLSVL.

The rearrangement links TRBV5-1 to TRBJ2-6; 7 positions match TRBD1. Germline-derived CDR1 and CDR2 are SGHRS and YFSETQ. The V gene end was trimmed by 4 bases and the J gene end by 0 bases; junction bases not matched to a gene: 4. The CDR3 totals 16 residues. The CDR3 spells CASSMGQSSGANVLTF. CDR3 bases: TGCGCCAGCAGCATGGGACAGAGCTCTGGGGCCAACGTCCTGACTTTC.

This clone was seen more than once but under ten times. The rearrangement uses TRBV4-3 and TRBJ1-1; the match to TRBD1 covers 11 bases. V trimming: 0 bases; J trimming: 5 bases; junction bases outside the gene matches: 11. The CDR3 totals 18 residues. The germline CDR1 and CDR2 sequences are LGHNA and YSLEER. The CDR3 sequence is CASSQEIGTGGPGTEAFF. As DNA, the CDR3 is TGCGCCAGCAGCCAAGAGATCGGGACAGGGGGTCCCGGGACTGAAGCTTTCTTT.

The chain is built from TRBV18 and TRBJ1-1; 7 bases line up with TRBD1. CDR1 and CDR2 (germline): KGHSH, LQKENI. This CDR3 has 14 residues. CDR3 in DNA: TGTGCTGGGACAGCTAATATAATGAACACTGAAGCTTTCTTT. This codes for CAGTANIMNTEAFF.

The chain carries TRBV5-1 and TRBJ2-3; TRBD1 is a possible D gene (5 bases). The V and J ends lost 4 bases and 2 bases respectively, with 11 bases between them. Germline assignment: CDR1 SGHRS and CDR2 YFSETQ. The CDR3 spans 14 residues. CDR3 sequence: CASSLDILTDTQYF. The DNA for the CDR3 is TGCGCCAGCAGCCTGGACATCCTCACAGATACGCAGTATTTT.

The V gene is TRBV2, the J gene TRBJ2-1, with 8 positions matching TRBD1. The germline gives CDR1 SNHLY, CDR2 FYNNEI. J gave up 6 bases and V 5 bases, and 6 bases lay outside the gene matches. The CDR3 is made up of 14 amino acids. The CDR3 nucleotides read TGTGCCAGCAGTACGGACAGGGTCGGCAATGAGCAGTTCTTC. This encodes CASSTDRVGNEQFF.

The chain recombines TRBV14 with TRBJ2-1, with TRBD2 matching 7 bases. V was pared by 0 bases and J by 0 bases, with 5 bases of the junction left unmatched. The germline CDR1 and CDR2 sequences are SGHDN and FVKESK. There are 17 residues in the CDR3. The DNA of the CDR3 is TGTGCCAGCAGCCAAGAGTCGCTAGCGGTCTCCTACAATGAGCAGTTCTTC. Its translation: CASSQESLAVSYNEQFF.

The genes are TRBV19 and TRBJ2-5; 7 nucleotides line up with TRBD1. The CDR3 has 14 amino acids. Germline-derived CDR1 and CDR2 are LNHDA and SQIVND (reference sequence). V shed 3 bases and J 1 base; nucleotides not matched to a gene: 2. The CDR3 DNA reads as TGTGCCAGTAGTATGGGGACAGCCCAAGAGACCCAGTACTTC. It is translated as CASSMGTAQETQYF.

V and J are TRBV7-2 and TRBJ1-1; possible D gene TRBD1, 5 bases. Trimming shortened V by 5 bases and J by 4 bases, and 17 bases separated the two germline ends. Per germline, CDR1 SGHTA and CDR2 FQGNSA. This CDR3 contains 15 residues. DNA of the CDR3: TGTGCCAGCAGCGAAGGCAGGGTCGGGGGCACTGAAGCTTTCTTT. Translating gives CASSEGRVGGTEAFF.

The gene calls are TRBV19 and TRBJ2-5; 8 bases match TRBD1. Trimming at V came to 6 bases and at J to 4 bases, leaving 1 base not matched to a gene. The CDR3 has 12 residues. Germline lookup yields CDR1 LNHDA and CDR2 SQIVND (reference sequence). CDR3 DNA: TGTGCCAGTAGACAGGGGGTAGAGACCCAGTACTTC. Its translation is CASRQGVETQYF. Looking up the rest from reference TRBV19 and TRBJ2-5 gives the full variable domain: DGGITQSPKYLFRKEGQNVTLSCEQNLNHDAMYWYRQDPGQGLRLIYYSQIVNDFQKGDIAEGYSVSREKKESFPLTVTSAQKNPTAFYLCASRQGVETQYFGPGTRLLVL.

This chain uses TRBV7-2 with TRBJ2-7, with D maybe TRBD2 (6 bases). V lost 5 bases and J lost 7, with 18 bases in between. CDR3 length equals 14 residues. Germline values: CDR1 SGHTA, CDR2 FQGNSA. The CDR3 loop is CASSAGDFAGEQYF. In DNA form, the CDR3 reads TGTGCCAGCAGCGCTGGGGATTTTGCGGGAGAGCAGTACTTC.

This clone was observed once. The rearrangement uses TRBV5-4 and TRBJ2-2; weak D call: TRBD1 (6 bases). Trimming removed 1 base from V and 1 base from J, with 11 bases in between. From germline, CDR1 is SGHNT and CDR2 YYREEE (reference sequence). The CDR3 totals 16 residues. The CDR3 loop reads CASSLNRVRNTGELFF. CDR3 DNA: TGTGCCAGCAGCTTGAACAGGGTGAGGAACACCGGGGAGCTGTTTTTT.

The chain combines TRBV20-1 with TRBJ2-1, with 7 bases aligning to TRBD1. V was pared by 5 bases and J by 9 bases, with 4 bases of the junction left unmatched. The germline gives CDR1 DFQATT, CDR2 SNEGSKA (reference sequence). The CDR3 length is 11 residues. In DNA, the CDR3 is TGCAGTGCTTACAGGGGTTCTGAGCAGTTCTTC. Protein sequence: CSAYRGSEQFF.

Written as DNA, the CDR3 is TGTGCCAGCAGCGCCATTAGCGGGACCAACACCGGGGAGCTGTTTTTT. This gives the protein CASSAISGTNTGELFF. The J gene is TRBJ2-2, the V gene TRBV9; 8 positions match TRBD2. Trimming removed 3 bases from V and 2 bases from J; junction bases left unmatched: 6. Germline CDR1 is SGDLS and CDR2 is YYNGEE. The CDR3 consists of 16 residues.

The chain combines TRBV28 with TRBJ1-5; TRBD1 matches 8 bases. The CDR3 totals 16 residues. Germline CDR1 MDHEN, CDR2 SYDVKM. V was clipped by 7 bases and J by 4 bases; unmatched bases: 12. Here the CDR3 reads CASKGYRGSSNQPQHF. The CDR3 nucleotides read TGTGCCAGCAAAGGTTACAGGGGGAGCTCAAATCAGCCCCAGCATTTT.

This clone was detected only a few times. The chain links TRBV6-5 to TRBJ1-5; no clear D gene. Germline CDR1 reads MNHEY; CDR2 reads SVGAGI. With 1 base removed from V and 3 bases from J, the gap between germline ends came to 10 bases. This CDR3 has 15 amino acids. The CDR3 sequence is CASSYYRGDNQPQHF. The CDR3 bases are TGTGCCAGCAGTTACTACCGGGGTGACAATCAGCCCCAGCATTTT.

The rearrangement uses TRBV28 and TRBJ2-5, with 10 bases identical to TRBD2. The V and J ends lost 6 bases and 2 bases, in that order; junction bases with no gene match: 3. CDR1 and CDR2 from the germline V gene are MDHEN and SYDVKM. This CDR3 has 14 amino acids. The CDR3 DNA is TGTGCCAGCAGAATTAGCGGGGGGCAAGAGACCCAGTACTTC. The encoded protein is CASRISGGQETQYF. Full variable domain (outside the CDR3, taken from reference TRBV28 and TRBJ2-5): DVKVTQSSRYLVKRTGEKVFLECVQDMDHENMFWYRQDPGLGLRLIYFSYDVKMKEKGDIPEGYSVSREKKERFSLILESASTNQTSMYLCASRISGGQETQYFGPGTRLLVL.

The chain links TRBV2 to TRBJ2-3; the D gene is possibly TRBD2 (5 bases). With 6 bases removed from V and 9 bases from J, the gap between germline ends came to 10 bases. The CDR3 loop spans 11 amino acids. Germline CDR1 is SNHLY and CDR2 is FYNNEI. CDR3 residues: CASRTRETQYF. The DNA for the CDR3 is TGTGCCAGCAGGACGAGGGAAACGCAGTATTTT.

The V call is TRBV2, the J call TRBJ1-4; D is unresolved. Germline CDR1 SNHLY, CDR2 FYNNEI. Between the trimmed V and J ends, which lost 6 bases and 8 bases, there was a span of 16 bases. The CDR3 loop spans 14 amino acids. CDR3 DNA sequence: TGTGCCAGCAGAACAGACATTTCCAACGAAAAACTGTTTTTT. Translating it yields CASRTDISNEKLFF.

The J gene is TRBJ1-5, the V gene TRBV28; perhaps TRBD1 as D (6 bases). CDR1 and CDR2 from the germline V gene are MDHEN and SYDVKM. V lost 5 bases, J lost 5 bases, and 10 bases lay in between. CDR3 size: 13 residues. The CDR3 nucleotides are TGTGCCAGCAGTCGGGACAACTATCAGCCCCAGCATTTT. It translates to CASSRDNYQPQHF.

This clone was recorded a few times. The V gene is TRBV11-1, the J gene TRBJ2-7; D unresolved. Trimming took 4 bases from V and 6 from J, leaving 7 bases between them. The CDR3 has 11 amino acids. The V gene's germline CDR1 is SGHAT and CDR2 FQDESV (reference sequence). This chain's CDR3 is CASSSDTEQYF. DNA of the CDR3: TGTGCCAGCAGCTCCGACACCGAGCAGTACTTC.